The sequence of this T cell receptor (beta chain) was determined in a study of T cells in Graves' hyperthyroidism and ophthalmopathy. For this clonotype: Its specificity is unknown.

Study-level points and caveats: A 13 V-J signature model discriminated ophthalmopathy versus stable hyperthyroidism.

The CDR3 is 15 residues long. The V end lost 0 bases, the J end lost 5 bases, and 16 bases lay between the germline ends. Germline V gene data show CDR1 as GTSNPN and CDR2 as SVGIG (reference sequence). Amplification of TCR beta CDR3 regions was performed using RNA transcripts as template. First-round RT-PCR of the TCR CDR3 relied on the HTBI primer set. One entry per CDR3 protein, called by TCRdb with MiXCR from the multiplex PCR reads. The sample has some 150,000 distinct CDR3 sequences; approximately 20% are singletons. The chain has TRBV30 and TRBJ2-5; weak D call: TRBD2 (5 bases). Sequenced: blood. The TCR originated in a woman aged 45 to 65 with Graves' hyperthyroidism that later progressed to Graves' ophthalmopathy. The CDR3 here is CAWSVLGGRGETQYF. The CDR3 region has the DNA TGTGCCTGGAGTGTACTGGGCGGTAGAGGGGAGACCCAGTACTTC. The complete variable domain, with remaining parts taken from reference TRBV30 and TRBJ2-5, reads SQTIHQWPATLVQPVGSPLSLECTVEGTSNPNLYWYRQAAGRGLQLLFYSVGIGQISSEVPQNLSASRPQDRQFILSSKKLLLSDSGFYLCAWSVLGGRGETQYFGPGTRLLVL.